These 20 T cell receptor beta chains share one sample of origin, sequenced in a study of glioma-infiltrating T cells. Using RNA template, CDR3s of TCR alpha and beta were amplified with iRepertoire arm-PCR. TCRdb reprocessed the multiplex PCR reads via MiXCR and lists one record per CDR3 protein. The sample shows 100,000 to 150,000 distinct CDR3 sequences, around 25% of them seen only once. The sequencing sample was made of glioma tissue, nonneoplastic brain tissue, or PBMCs (not recorded which). These receptors were collected from a human donor with low-grade glioma or glioblastoma, undergoing nonglioma brain surgery, or in good health (not recorded which).

In this sample, this clonotype turned up a few times. Since no conserved phenylalanine or tryptophan closes the CDR3, a read error is the likely cause. It is unclear where the CDR3 begins or ends on the DNA, so no DNA is shown, and the CDR3 is as TCRdb lists it. This chain uses TRBV24-1 with TRBJ2-1; the table's D call, TRBD1, was not checked against the DNA. The germline V gene has CDR1 KGHDR and CDR2 SFDVKD. The CDR3 is 9 residues long, ends included. The CDR3 here is CATSDLERL.

In this sample, this clonotype turned up once. The chain is built from TRBV12-3 or TRBV12-4 and TRBJ1-5; D uncertain. V gave up 7 bases and J gave up 4 bases, with 14 bases separating them. This CDR3 is built from 14 residues. The CDR3 sequence: CASTTDWRNQPQHF. DNA of the CDR3: TGTGCCAGCACAACGGACTGGAGGAATCAGCCCCAGCATTTT.

This clonotype showed up many times. V usage is TRBV20-1 and J usage is TRBJ1-1; maybe TRBD1 (5 bases). Germline V lookup: CDR1 DFQATT, CDR2 SNEGSKA (reference sequence). This CDR3 is built from 15 residues. The V end lost 4 bases, the J end lost 3 bases, and 18 bases lay between the germline ends. The CDR3 region is CSATPRGGVDTEAFF. CDR3 in DNA: TGCAGTGCTACACCCCGGGGGGGGGTGGACACTGAAGCTTTCTTT.

The V and J genes are TRBV10-3 and TRBJ1-6, with 11 bases identical to TRBD1. This CDR3 has 14 amino acids. The J segment lost 9 bases and the V segment lost 10 bases, leaving 8 bases of the junction unmatched. Germline V lookup: CDR1 ENHRY, CDR2 SYGVKD. The DNA for the CDR3 is TGTGCCACAGCGGGGACAGGGGGTCGTTCACCCCTCCACTTT. Protein: CATAGTGGRSPLHF.

The rearrangement links TRBV3-1 to TRBJ2-4, with D perhaps TRBD1 (6 bases). The CDR3 runs to 17 residues. Trimming pared 3 bases from V and 0 bases from J, leaving 15 bases between. Germline V gene data show CDR1 as LGHDT and CDR2 as YNNKEL (reference sequence). The CDR3: CASSQTTGVLAKNIQYF. The CDR3 DNA follows: TGTGCCAGCAGCCAGACGACAGGCGTCCTAGCCAAAAACATTCAGTACTTC.

This clonotype was recorded at least ten times. The chain uses TRBV6-1 and TRBJ2-3, with 11 bases aligning to TRBD2. The V and J ends lost 2 bases and 5 bases, in that order; junction bases with no gene match: 3. The CDR3 runs to 15 residues. The germline CDR1 and CDR2 sequences are MNHNS and SASEGT. The CDR3 region has the DNA TGTGCCAGCAGTGAACTAGCGGGGGGCCTAGATACGCAGTATTTT. Its protein product is CASSELAGGLDTQYF.

In this sample, this clonotype turned up many times. V and J are TRBV24-1 and TRBJ1-1, with 7 bases that match TRBD1. The V and J ends lost 5 bases and 5 bases, in that order; junction bases with no gene match: 4. From germline, CDR1 is KGHDR and CDR2 SFDVKD. The CDR3 has 13 residues. The CDR3 protein is CATSGQGDTEAFF. CDR3 sequence (DNA): TGTGCCACCAGTGGACAGGGCGATACTGAAGCTTTCTTT.

Ten or more counts support this clonotype. V is TRBV28 and J is TRBJ2-7, with 7 bases matching TRBD1. The V and J ends lost 5 bases and 3 bases, in that order; junction bases with no gene match: 4. This CDR3 has 13 residues. The germline V gene encodes CDR1 MDHEN and CDR2 SYDVKM. CDR3 protein: CASSEQGYYEQYV. The CDR3 coding sequence is TGTGCCAGCAGTGAACAGGGGTACTACGAGCAGTACGTC.

The rearrangement uses TRBV12-3 or TRBV12-4 and TRBJ1-6; D is ambiguous. V dropped 5 bases and J dropped 12 bases, with 8 bases sitting between them. This CDR3 is 11 amino acids long. The DNA for the CDR3 is TGTGCCAGCAGTGAGGGCGGACCCCTCCACTTT. Translating it yields CASSEGGPLHF.

The chain links TRBV2 to TRBJ2-7; no clear D. V was cut by 3 bases and J by 4 bases, with 7 bases left in between. The CDR3 is made up of 12 amino acids. Germline assignment: CDR1 SNHLY and CDR2 FYNNEI. The CDR3 here is CASSEMGYEQYV. CDR3 DNA sequence: TGTGCCAGCAGTGAGATGGGATACGAGCAGTACGTC.

This clonotype was detected a few times. The rearrangement joins TRBV4-1 to TRBJ1-4; D perhaps matches TRBD1 (5 bases). Germline CDR1 MGHRA, CDR2 YSYEKL. The V gene lost 0 bases and the J gene lost 5 bases, with 10 bases spanning the gap. CDR3 length: 15 amino acids. CDR3 DNA: TGCGCCAGCAGCCAAGAAGGGACGAGAAATGAAAAACTGTTTTTT. It encodes CASSQEGTRNEKLFF.

This clonotype was counted ten times or more. The CDR3 is CASTNRRMNTEAFF. DNA of the CDR3: TGTGCCAGCACCAACCGCCGGATGAACACTGAAGCTTTCTTT. The J gene is TRBJ1-1, the V gene TRBV6-1; D remains unclear. Trimming took 7 bases from V and 0 from J, leaving 12 bases between them. The CDR3 loop spans 14 amino acids. Germline CDR1 and CDR2: MNHNS and SASEGT.

Comment on this clonotype: The CDR3 does not end in the conserved phenylalanine or tryptophan, so this is likely a read error. J is TRBJ2-5 and V is TRBV6-2 or TRBV6-3; D possibly matches TRBD1 or TRBD2 (5 bases each). Between the trimmed V and J ends, which lost 5 bases and 2 bases, there was a span of 24 bases. The CDR3 consists of 18 residues. Per germline, CDR1 MNHEY and CDR2 SVGEGT. CDR3 loop: CASSPRVGRRSPQETQYL. The CDR3 DNA reads TGTGCCAGCAGTCCCCGAGTGGGACGTCGGAGTCCGCAAGAGACCCAGTACCTC.

This clonotype was counted a few times. The chain joins TRBV7-6 to TRBJ2-1; 9 nucleotides line up with TRBD2. CDR3 length equals 15 residues. Germline V gives CDR1 SGHVS, CDR2 FNYEAQ. Unmatched junction bases numbered 8, after V lost 1 base and J lost 10 bases. CDR3 nucleotides: TGTGCCAGCAGCTTAGGGGTAGCGGGGGCCAGCGAGCAGTTCTTC. Residues: CASSLGVAGASEQFF.

The J gene is TRBJ2-3, the V gene TRBV10-3, with 7 nucleotides matching TRBD2. Germline CDR1 reads ENHRY; CDR2 reads SYGVKD. The CDR3 totals 16 residues. The junction had 7 bases not matched to a gene; V was cut back by 0 bases and J by 4 bases. This CDR3 is CAISESIRGGADTQYF. The CDR3 nucleotides read TGTGCCATCAGTGAGTCTATCCGCGGGGGAGCAGATACGCAGTATTTT.

V usage is TRBV12-3 or TRBV12-4 and J usage is TRBJ1-3; D gene uncertain. The CDR3 runs 14 residues. Trimming stripped 7 bases from V and 1 base from J, with 11 bases between. CDR3 in DNA: TGTGCCAGCACCCGAGGTGGATCTGGAAACACCATATATTTT. Translation: CASTRGGSGNTIYF.

The V gene is TRBV27, the J gene TRBJ2-7, with D perhaps TRBD2 (5 bases). Per the germline V gene, CDR1 is MNHEY and CDR2 is SMNVEV (reference sequence). The CDR3 contains 16 residues. Trimming cost V 5 bases and J 0 bases, with 17 bases left between them. CDR3 sequence reads: CASSPMKFGSSYEQYV. As DNA, the CDR3 is TGTGCCAGCAGTCCTATGAAGTTTGGGAGCTCCTACGAGCAGTACGTC.

There are a few counts of this clonotype. The chain recombines TRBV12-3 or TRBV12-4 with TRBJ2-5, with TRBD1 identical over 8 bases. Trimming removed 6 bases from V and 10 bases from J; junction bases left unmatched: 10. The CDR3 consists of 13 residues. The CDR3 coding sequence is TGTGCCAGCAGCCACGGGACAGGACGAAGCCAGTACTTC. This encodes CASSHGTGRSQYF.

This clonotype was observed at least ten times. This chain links TRBV20-1 with TRBJ2-3; unclear D gene. The length of the CDR3 is 16 residues. V lost 0 bases, J lost 6 bases, and 19 bases lay in between. Per germline, CDR1 DFQATT and CDR2 SNEGSKA (reference sequence). The CDR3 region is CSARDRRKGESDTQYF. CDR3 nucleotides: TGCAGTGCTAGAGATAGGAGAAAGGGCGAGTCGGATACGCAGTATTTT.

Many counts were recorded for this clonotype. The V call is TRBV6-1, the J call TRBJ2-1; 10 nucleotides align to TRBD2. J gave up 7 bases and V 6 bases, and 6 bases lay outside the gene matches. Per the germline V gene, CDR1 is MNHNS and CDR2 is SASEGT. The CDR3 covers 14 residues. CDR3 in DNA: TGTGCCAGCAGCCATAGCGGGGGGAGAAATGAGCAGTTCTTC. It yields the protein CASSHSGGRNEQFF.